This T cell receptor (beta chain) was sequenced for a study of cytomegalovirus exposure and HLA in healthy donors. Study-wide results and limits: The authors excluded some V segments, including TRBV6-2 and TRBV6-3, as indistinguishable.

Primers: 60 Vbeta forward and 13 Jbeta reverse. Profiling relied on immunoSEQ multiplex PCR, and the TCRdb table lists in-frame clones only, not all of them. In all, the sample yields around 76,000 clones. Regarding this clone: What it binds is not known.

V was trimmed by 3 bases and J by 0 bases, leaving 14 bases between them. The CDR3 is 16 residues long. Germline V gene sequence: CDR1 LNHDA, CDR2 SQIVND (reference sequence). The sequenced sample was PBMCs. The chain couples TRBV19 to TRBJ1-2, with D perhaps TRBD1 (5 bases). The receptor was derived from a man aged 35 to 55 in good health and CMV-seronegative. CDR3 nucleotide sequence: TGTGCCAGTAGTATGGGGGGTGAGATCGCTAACTATGGCTACACCTTC. Residues: CASSMGGEIANYGYTF.